The next 6 T cell receptor beta chains were all read from a single sample in a study of cytomegalovirus exposure and HLA in healthy donors. PCR primers comprised 60 Vbeta and 13 Jbeta primers. Here immunoSEQ multiplex PCR was the method, and the copy in TCRdb shows in-frame clones only, minus some. The data contain about 140,000 clones, roughly 80% of them singletons. Sequences were obtained from PBMCs. The receptors shown here come from a female donor in good health and CMV-seronegative.

This chain uses TRBV27 with TRBJ1-2; possibly TRBD1 for D (6 bases). V was cut by 3 bases and J by 4 bases, with 12 bases left in between. The CDR3 length is 14 residues. CDR1 MNHEY and CDR2 SMNVEV come from the germline V gene (reference sequence). CDR3 in amino acids: CASSLRGAVYGYTF. The CDR3, as DNA: TGTGCCAGCAGTTTGCGGGGGGCTGTCTATGGCTACACCTTC.

The genes are TRBV6-1 and TRBJ2-5, with 9 bases aligning to TRBD1. The V segment lost 6 bases and the J segment 5 bases; nucleotides outside the gene matches: 7. Germline-derived CDR1 and CDR2 are MNHNS and SASEGT. The CDR3 has 14 residues. The CDR3 sequence: CASSRQGGWETQYF. The CDR3 DNA reads as TGTGCCAGCAGCCGACAGGGGGGCTGGGAGACCCAGTACTTC.

This clone was counted once. CDR3 region: CASSRQSGNFETEAFF. The CDR3 DNA follows: TGTGCCAGCTCGCGGCAGTCAGGGAATTTTGAGACTGAAGCTTTCTTT. The genes are TRBV18 and TRBJ1-1, with a weak D call TRBD1 (5 bases). V was shortened by 6 bases and J by 5 bases, with 22 bases between the two germline ends. Germline V lookup: CDR1 KGHSH, CDR2 LQKENI. The CDR3 is 16 residues long.

The chain has TRBV28 and TRBJ1-5, with TRBD1 as a possible D gene (6 bases). Trimming removed 7 bases at V and 4 bases at J, with 14 bases between. The germline V gene encodes CDR1 MDHEN and CDR2 SYDVKM. The CDR3 covers 14 residues. DNA of the CDR3: TGTGCCAGCAACTGGTCAGGGGTAAATCAGCCCCAGCATTTT. It translates to CASNWSGVNQPQHF.

This clone was seen only once. The J gene is TRBJ2-1, the V gene TRBV7-9; 11 nucleotides agree with TRBD1. V gave up 5 bases and J gave up 7 bases; unmatched junction bases: 7. This CDR3 is 15 amino acids long. Germline lookup yields CDR1 SEHNR and CDR2 FQNEAQ (reference sequence). The CDR3 nucleotides read TGTGCCAGCAGCCCGGACAGGGGGCGTCATAATGAGCAGTTCTTC. Translating gives CASSPDRGRHNEQFF.

This chain joins TRBV4-1 and TRBJ1-1; 8 positions agree with TRBD1. Per the germline V gene, CDR1 is MGHRA and CDR2 is YSYEKL. With V trimmed by 1 base and J by 12 bases, 4 bases remained unmatched. CDR3 length equals 12 residues. CDR3 residues: CASSQVGTGPFF. The DNA of the CDR3 is TGCGCCAGCAGCCAAGTGGGGACAGGTCCTTTCTTT.